What follows are 4 T cell receptor beta chains derived from one specimen sequenced in a study of Ad26.COV2.S vaccination and SARS-CoV-2 variants. Using immunoSEQ multiplex PCR, the repertoire was profiled, and TCRdb retains in-frame clones only, with some absent. The repertoire includes 450,000 to 550,000 clones, about 91% of them detected once, and around 2.6% sits in the top ten. Treatment specified: roughly 19 received Ad26.COV2.S at low or high dose, single or two shots; a few received placebo; per-sample allocation not given. Specimen acquisition occurred on day 63 following the initial vaccine or placebo injection. Here the sequenced sample was peripheral blood, taken in a trial of Ad26.COV2.S vaccine versus placebo. The origin of the receptors is a person between 18 and 59 years old who received the Ad26.COV2.S COVID-19 vaccine or a placebo.

This chain connects TRBV6-1 to TRBJ1-2, with unresolved D. Germline loops: CDR1 MNHNS, CDR2 SASEGT. The CDR3 length is 14 residues. V was trimmed by 1 base and J by 4 bases, leaving 10 bases between them. The CDR3 loop is CASSEGPTVYGYTF. CDR3 in DNA: TGTGCCAGCAGTGAAGGTCCAACCGTCTATGGCTACACCTTC.

The rearrangement uses TRBV3-1 (or the pseudogene TRBV3-2) and TRBJ2-5; the D is unclear. CDR1 and CDR2 from the germline V gene are LGHDT and YNNKEL (reference sequence). V was cut by 0 bases and J by 5 bases, with 7 bases left in between. CDR3 length: 13 amino acids. The CDR3 reads CASSQDWRETQYF. The DNA for the CDR3 is TGTGCCAGCAGCCAAGATTGGCGGGAGACCCAGTACTTC.

This chain connects TRBV5-4 to TRBJ1-2; no clear D. V gave up 0 bases and J gave up 3 bases, with 15 bases separating them. This CDR3 has 16 amino acids. Germline V gene data show CDR1 as SGHNT and CDR2 as YYREEE (reference sequence). CDR3 sequence reads: CASSLGGLRSHYGYTF. CDR3 nucleotide sequence: TGTGCCAGCAGCTTGGGAGGGTTGCGTTCCCACTATGGCTACACCTTC.

The chain links TRBV2 to TRBJ2-6; the D is unclear. Germline CDR1 reads SNHLY; CDR2 reads FYNNEI. This CDR3 region has 14 residues. Between the trimmed V and J ends, which lost 4 bases and 0 bases, there was a span of 4 bases. The CDR3 nucleotides are TGTGCCAGCAGTGGCTCCTCTGGGGCCAACGTCCTGACTTTC. Amino acids: CASSGSSGANVLTF.